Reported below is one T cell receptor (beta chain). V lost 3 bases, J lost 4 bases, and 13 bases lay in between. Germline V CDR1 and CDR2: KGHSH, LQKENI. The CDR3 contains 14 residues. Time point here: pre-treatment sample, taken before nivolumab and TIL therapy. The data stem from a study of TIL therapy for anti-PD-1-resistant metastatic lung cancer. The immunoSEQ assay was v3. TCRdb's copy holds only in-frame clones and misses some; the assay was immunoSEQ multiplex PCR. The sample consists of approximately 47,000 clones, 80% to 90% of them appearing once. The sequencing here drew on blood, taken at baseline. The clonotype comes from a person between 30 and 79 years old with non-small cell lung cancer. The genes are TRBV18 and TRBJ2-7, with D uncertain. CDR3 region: CASSPQAEYYEQYF. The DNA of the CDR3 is TGTGCCAGCTCACCCCAGGCAGAGTATTACGAGCAGTACTTC.